These 24 T cell receptor beta chains originate from one sample sequenced in a study of T cell repertoires in cytomegalovirus infection. TCRdb used MiXCR to reprocess the reads, holding one entry per CDR3 protein. The data hold some 300,000 distinct CDR3 sequences, with about 13% observed a single time. The sequencing sample was made of PBMCs. These receptors were taken from a human donor in good health (CMV status not recorded). Some clones in this sample may be carry-over from other donors' samples.

The chain couples TRBV6-2 or TRBV6-3 to TRBJ2-7; TRBD2 aligns across 14 bases. The trim removed 6 bases at V and 3 bases at J, leaving 7 bases unmatched. This CDR3 comprises 16 residues. Germline CDR1 reads MNHEY; CDR2 reads SVGEGT. CDR3 sequence: CASRKTGTSGSYEQYF. For the CDR3, the DNA is TGTGCCAGCAGGAAAACCGGGACTAGCGGGAGCTACGAGCAGTACTTC.

This clonotype has only a few counts. The rearrangement joins TRBV11-3 to TRBJ2-2; TRBD1 agrees at 9 bases. Germline lookup yields CDR1 SGHNT and CDR2 YENEEA. There are 14 residues in the CDR3. V was clipped by 6 bases and J by 5 bases; unmatched bases: 4. CDR3 region: CASRRTGATGELFF. CDR3 sequence (DNA): TGTGCCAGCAGAAGGACAGGGGCGACCGGGGAGCTGTTTTTT.

This chain joins TRBV29-1 and TRBJ1-2; D perhaps matches TRBD1 (6 bases). There are 13 residues in the CDR3. Trimming removed 7 bases at V and 3 bases at J, with 15 bases between. CDR1 and CDR2 from the germline V gene are SQVTM and ANQGSEA. CDR3 DNA sequence: TGCAGCGCTGAGGGACAATCGGACTATGGCTACACCTTC. Translation: CSAEGQSDYGYTF.

The chain joins TRBV28 to TRBJ2-7; D may be TRBD2 (6 bases). V was trimmed by 2 bases and J by 5 bases, leaving 13 bases between them. The V gene's germline CDR1 is MDHEN and CDR2 SYDVKM. The CDR3 loop spans 14 amino acids. The CDR3 reads CASSLPGSKNEQYF. In DNA form, the CDR3 reads TGTGCCAGCAGTTTACCCGGGAGTAAGAACGAGCAGTACTTC.

In its sample, this clonotype was seen a few times. The chain uses TRBV6-2 or TRBV6-3 and TRBJ2-1, with D perhaps TRBD1 (5 bases). The CDR3 covers 13 residues. Trimming stripped 6 bases from V and 5 bases from J, with 11 bases between. Germline values: CDR1 MNHEY, CDR2 SVGEGT. CDR3 sequence reads: CASRETADNEQFF. The CDR3 coding sequence is TGTGCCAGCAGGGAGACAGCTGACAATGAGCAGTTCTTC.

V is TRBV6-5 and J is TRBJ1-6; D is possibly TRBD1 (6 bases). Trimming cost V 2 bases and J 3 bases, with 17 bases left between them. In germline, CDR1 is MNHEY, CDR2 SVGAGI. The CDR3 has 18 amino acids. The DNA for the CDR3 is TGTGCCAGCAGTTACCCCCTCGGTGGGGGCTTCTATAATTCACCCCTCCACTTT. Amino acids: CASSYPLGGGFYNSPLHF.

CDR3 protein: CASSRSWDNQPQHF. Written as DNA, the CDR3 is TGTGCCAGCAGCCGCTCATGGGACAATCAGCCCCAGCATTTT. The chain combines TRBV6-2 or TRBV6-3 with TRBJ1-5; D ambiguous. This CDR3 is 14 amino acids long. V was pared by 6 bases and J by 3 bases, with 12 bases between. CDR1 and CDR2 from the germline V gene are MNHEY and SVGEGT.

The table lists this clonotype with many counts. This chain uses TRBV7-2 with TRBJ2-5, with TRBD2 identical over 13 bases. This CDR3 comprises 16 residues. The germline V gene encodes CDR1 SGHTA and CDR2 FQGNSA. With V trimmed by 5 bases and J by 9 bases, 12 bases remained unmatched. Here the CDR3 reads CASSQELAGGRRSQYF. The CDR3 nucleotides are TGTGCCAGCAGCCAGGAACTAGCGGGAGGGCGCAGGTCCCAGTACTTC.

This clonotype occurred a few times. This rearrangement joins TRBV20-1 to TRBJ1-5; 7 bases are shared with TRBD1. The germline CDR1 and CDR2 sequences are DFQATT and SNEGSKA (reference sequence). There are 14 residues in the CDR3. V shed 3 bases, J shed 9 bases, and the junction held 11 bases outside the gene matches. The CDR3 region is CSARERQGRRPQHF. In DNA, the CDR3 is TGCAGTGCTAGGGAAAGACAGGGCCGGCGGCCCCAGCATTTT.

V usage is TRBV5-4 and J usage is TRBJ2-3; no clear D gene. The CDR3 is made up of 14 amino acids. The germline gives CDR1 SGHNT, CDR2 YYREEE (reference sequence). Deletions cut 2 bases from V and 2 bases from J, with 9 bases between. The CDR3 DNA is TGTGCCAGCAGCTTACCCCAGAACACAGATACGCAGTATTTT. Translating it yields CASSLPQNTDTQYF.

This clonotype was found many times. The genes are TRBV4-2 and TRBJ2-2, with 16 bases identical to TRBD2. The V gene's germline CDR1 is LGHNA and CDR2 YNFKEQ. Trimming took 1 base from V and 4 from J; bases not matched to a gene: 9. CDR3 size: 20 residues. The CDR3 is CASSQGPGLAGGPVTGELFF. The CDR3, as DNA: TGTGCCAGCAGCCAAGGGCCGGGACTAGCGGGAGGGCCCGTCACCGGGGAGCTGTTTTTT.

Only a few counts were recorded for this clonotype. This chain joins TRBV6-2 or TRBV6-3 and TRBJ1-5, with D tentatively TRBD1 (5 bases). The CDR3 spans 14 residues. Germline assignment: CDR1 MNHEY and CDR2 SVGEGT. The ends were cut back, 8 bases at V and 4 bases at J, with 15 bases in the middle. The CDR3 protein is CASLGARPNQPQHF. The CDR3 DNA reads TGTGCCAGCCTAGGGGCCAGGCCAAATCAGCCCCAGCATTTT.

This clonotype was observed at least ten times. This chain joins TRBV12-3 or TRBV12-4 and TRBJ2-2; 8 nucleotides agree with TRBD1. J was trimmed by 0 bases and V by 6 bases; bases with no gene match: 3. The CDR3 is 15 amino acids. The DNA of the CDR3 is TGTGCCAGCAGCCTACAGGGGGCGAACACCGGGGAGCTGTTTTTT. It specifies CASSLQGANTGELFF.

This clonotype showed up many times. DNA of the CDR3: TGTGCCAGCAGGACCCCGGGGCCGAAGGAAAAACTGTTTTTT. Translation: CASRTPGPKEKLFF. The chain carries TRBV6-5 and TRBJ1-4; D is perhaps TRBD1 (5 bases). Trimming removed 6 bases at V and 8 bases at J, with 16 bases between. From germline, CDR1 is MNHEY and CDR2 SVGAGI. The CDR3 has 14 amino acids.

This chain connects TRBV12-3 or TRBV12-4 to TRBJ1-3, with D possibly TRBD1 on 5 matching bases. The CDR3 runs to 15 residues. Trimming left V 5 bases short and J 0 bases short, with 11 bases between. CDR3 sequence (DNA): TGTGCCAGCAGTGGACAAGGTTACTCTGGAAACACCATATATTTT. Translating gives CASSGQGYSGNTIYF.

As regards this clonotype: A much larger clonotype is one base distant, so this may be a read error. Since no conserved phenylalanine or tryptophan closes the CDR3, a read error is the likely cause. The chain carries TRBV10-3 and TRBJ2-1; either TRBD1 or TRBD2 may supply D (6 bases each). This CDR3 contains 13 residues. Germline V lookup: CDR1 ENHRY, CDR2 SYGVKD. V was pared by 8 bases and J by 6 bases, with 14 bases between. The CDR3 coding sequence is TGTGCCATCGGGAAACCGGGGGCCAATGAGCAGTTCTTA. The encoded protein is CAIGKPGANEQFL.

This chain links TRBV20-1 with TRBJ2-5; D is perhaps TRBD1 or TRBD2 (6 bases each). V was pared by 5 bases and J by 5 bases, with 12 bases between. The CDR3 contains 12 residues. CDR1 DFQATT and CDR2 SNEGSKA come from the germline V gene (reference sequence). CDR3 sequence (DNA): TGCAGTGCTGCACTAGGGGGGGAGACCCAGTACTTC. Protein sequence: CSAALGGETQYF.

In its sample, this clonotype was seen many times. This rearrangement joins TRBV7-8 to TRBJ2-6; 10 bases match TRBD2. The CDR3 runs to 19 residues. Germline lookup yields CDR1 SGHVS and CDR2 FQNEAQ. J lost 1 base, V lost 5 bases, and 11 bases had no gene match. The CDR3 DNA is TGTGCCAGCAGCCATCTCTCTAGCGGGAGAATGTCTGGGGCCAACGTCCTGACTTTC. Translated, it gives CASSHLSSGRMSGANVLTF. Together with reference TRBV7-8 and TRBJ2-6, the CDR3 gives the full variable domain: GAGVSQSPRYKVAKRGQDVALRCDPISGHVSLFWYQQALGQGPEFLTYFQNEAQLDKSGLPSDRFFAERPEGSVSTLKIQRTQQEDSAVYLCASSHLSSGRMSGANVLTFGAGSRLTVL.

This sequence joins TRBV5-1 and TRBJ2-5, with 8 positions matching TRBD1. V lost 1 base to trimming and J lost 0 bases; unmatched junction nucleotides: 17. This CDR3 spans 20 amino acids. In germline, CDR1 is SGHRS, CDR2 YFSETQ. CDR3 protein: CASSLKSFAGQDRYQETQYF. The CDR3 nucleotides read TGCGCCAGCAGCTTGAAGTCATTTGCGGGACAGGACAGATACCAAGAGACCCAGTACTTC.

DNA of the CDR3: TGTGCCAGCAACCCAGGGGGCTCGGCGAACACCATATATTTT. Translation: CASNPGGSANTIYF. The V call is TRBV12-3 or TRBV12-4, the J call TRBJ1-3, with 8 nucleotides matching TRBD1. This CDR3 contains 14 residues. After removal of 7 bases from V and 7 bases from J, the junction contained 9 bases not matched to a gene.

Regarding this clonotype: Just one base apart from a much larger clone, this may be a read error. The J gene is TRBJ2-3, the V gene TRBV6-6; D is undetermined. The germline V gene has CDR1 MNHNY and CDR2 SVGAGI (reference sequence). V shed 6 bases and J shed 4 bases, with 11 bases lying between them. This CDR3 spans 13 amino acids. The CDR3 sequence is CASRRLGPDTQYF. The CDR3 nucleotides are TGTGCCAGCAGGCGACTGGGCCCAGATACGCAGTATTTT.

This clonotype occurred a few times. V gene TRBV7-3 combines with J gene TRBJ2-7, with 8 nucleotides matching TRBD1. The CDR3 is made up of 15 amino acids. Germline-derived CDR1 and CDR2 are SGHTA and FQGTGA. V lost 2 bases, J lost 5 bases, and 8 bases stayed unmatched. The CDR3 loop reads CASSLGQGAIHEQYF. In nucleotides, the CDR3 is TGTGCCAGCAGCTTAGGGCAGGGGGCGATCCACGAGCAGTACTTC.

This clonotype was recorded many times. The chain uses TRBV7-3 and TRBJ2-1; 10 positions match TRBD1. With 5 bases clipped from V and 4 bases from J, the junction kept 8 bases outside the gene matches. Germline V lookup: CDR1 SGHTA, CDR2 FQGTGA. The CDR3 runs to 16 residues. In DNA, the CDR3 is TGTGCCAGCAGCCCAAGGTCGGGACAGGGGTACAATGAGCAGTTCTTC. Its protein is CASSPRSGQGYNEQFF. Full variable domain (rest looked up from reference TRBV7-3 and TRBJ2-1): GAGVSQTPSNKVTEKGKYVELRCDPISGHTALYWYRQSLGQGPEFLIYFQGTGAADDSGLPNDRFFAVRPEGSVSTLKIQRTERGDSAVYLCASSPRSGQGYNEQFFGPGTRLTVL.

This clonotype was seen at least ten times. The V and J genes are TRBV7-2 and TRBJ2-7; TRBD2 aligns across 12 bases. The length of the CDR3 is 17 residues. J was trimmed by 2 bases and V by 2 bases; bases with no gene match: 7. Per the germline V gene, CDR1 is SGHTA and CDR2 is FQGNSA. Here the CDR3 reads CASSLMTSGSLTYEQYF. CDR3 DNA sequence: TGTGCCAGCAGCTTAATGACTAGCGGGAGTCTTACCTACGAGCAGTACTTC.